Included here is one T cell receptor (beta chain) sequence, with context. What it binds is unknown. These data come from a study of a mutant IDH1 vaccine in newly diagnosed glioma. Repertoires were generated with immunoSEQ multiplex PCR, while TCRdb's copy carries only in-frame clones and drops some. Here the sample spans just under 45,000 clones, 85% to 95% being singletons. Germline V gene lookup returns CDR1 SGHRS and CDR2 YFSETQ. The V and J ends lost 3 bases and 3 bases, in that order; junction bases with no gene match: 3. The CDR3 sequence is 13 residues long. Documented time point: week 23, last vaccination. Each dose delivered 300 ug of mutant IDH1 20-mer peptide subcutaneously with imiquimod.

The chain has TRBV5-1 and TRBJ2-7, with TRBD1 identical over 7 bases. The TCR sequence derives from a man aged 50-59 years with glioma. The sample was PBMCs, taken from a glioma patient whose treatment included an IDH1 peptide vaccine. The CDR3 reads CASSYRDSYEQYF. The DNA for the CDR3 is TGCGCCAGCAGCTACCGGGACAGCTACGAGCAGTACTTC.